The 30 T cell receptor beta chains listed next were all sequenced from one sample in a study of cytomegalovirus exposure and HLA in healthy donors. Primers included in the PCR were 60 Vbeta and 13 Jbeta primers. The table came from immunoSEQ multiplex PCR; TCRdb's copy has only in-frame clones and leaves some out. Of roughly 150,000 clones listed, over 70% are singletons. Material: PBMCs. The source is a male donor in good health and CMV-seronegative.

The chain combines TRBV6-5 with TRBJ1-1; D remains unclear. This CDR3 region has 14 residues. Trimming stripped 2 bases from V and 1 base from J, with 8 bases between. Germline CDR1 reads MNHEY; CDR2 reads SVGAGI. The CDR3 nucleotides are TGTGCCAGCAGTTACGAACGGGAGAACACTGAAGCTTTCTTT. Translation: CASSYERENTEAFF.

The J gene is TRBJ1-1, the V gene TRBV30, with no clear D. The V and J ends lost 3 bases and 0 bases respectively, with 17 bases between them. The germline V gene encodes CDR1 GTSNPN and CDR2 SVGIG (reference sequence). The CDR3 extends over 16 amino acids. DNA of the CDR3: TGTGCCTGGAGCCCCTGGACTCGTGAAATGAACACTGAAGCTTTCTTT. It is translated as CAWSPWTREMNTEAFF.

This clone appeared a few times. The chain has TRBV7-2 and TRBJ1-5; the D gene is possibly TRBD1 (5 bases). V dropped 5 bases and J dropped 7 bases, with 21 bases sitting between them. The CDR3 is 16 residues long. Germline lookup yields CDR1 SGHTA and CDR2 FQGNSA. CDR3 sequence: CASSASSQGARQPQHF. CDR3 sequence (DNA): TGTGCCAGCAGCGCCTCATCTCAGGGCGCGCGGCAGCCCCAGCATTTT.

This chain uses TRBV19 with TRBJ1-5, with D tentatively TRBD1 (6 bases). This CDR3 contains 15 residues. Germline V gene data show CDR1 as LNHDA and CDR2 as SQIVND (reference sequence). V lost 4 bases and J lost 1, with 11 bases in between. The CDR3 coding sequence is TGTGCCAGTAGTAGCAGGGGAACAAGCAATCAGCCCCAGCATTTT. Amino acid sequence: CASSSRGTSNQPQHF.

This chain connects TRBV28 to TRBJ1-6; tentatively, D is TRBD1 (6 bases). V dropped 5 bases and J dropped 3 bases, with 11 bases sitting between them. Germline assignment: CDR1 MDHEN and CDR2 SYDVKM. This CDR3 has 15 amino acids. The CDR3 reads CASSPQGFYNSPLHF. The CDR3 DNA reads as TGTGCCAGCAGTCCACAGGGATTCTATAATTCACCCCTCCACTTT.

To note about this clone: The same CDR3 is also encoded by other DNA sequences in this sample. The rearrangement joins TRBV30 to TRBJ1-1, with D perhaps TRBD1 (6 bases). Trimming removed 0 bases at V and 2 bases at J, with 7 bases between. CDR1 GTSNPN and CDR2 SVGIG come from the germline V gene (reference sequence). The CDR3 loop spans 13 amino acids. CDR3 sequence reads: CAWSVQGNTEAFF. The CDR3 DNA sequence: TGTGCCTGGAGTGTACAGGGAAACACTGAAGCTTTCTTT.

This clone was counted between two and nine times. This chain uses TRBV28 with TRBJ2-7, with unresolved D. V was trimmed by 1 base and J by 1 base, leaving 17 bases between them. CDR3 length equals 17 residues. Germline values: CDR1 MDHEN, CDR2 SYDVKM. Here the CDR3 DNA reads TGTGCCAGCAGTTTATCCCAAATCACTGAGTATTCCTACGAGCAGTACTTC. Its translation is CASSLSQITEYSYEQYF.

V and J are TRBV19 and TRBJ2-5; D gene uncertain. The CDR3 contains 12 residues. The V end was cut by 5 bases, the J end by 2 bases, with 6 bases between. CDR1 LNHDA and CDR2 SQIVND come from the germline V gene (reference sequence). CDR3 coding DNA: TGTGCCAGTAGTGCGTTGCAAGAGACCCAGTACTTC. It is translated as CASSALQETQYF.

The chain combines TRBV29-1 with TRBJ1-2; D is unclear. The CDR3 runs 13 residues. Germline V CDR1 and CDR2: SQVTM, ANQGSEA. V lost 4 bases and J lost 4, with 13 bases in between. The CDR3 region has the DNA TGCAGCGTTGCCTCCGGGGTCGGCTATGGCTACACCTTC. Its translation: CSVASGVGYGYTF.

The gene calls are TRBV5-1 and TRBJ1-6; D is uncertain. The germline V gene encodes CDR1 SGHRS and CDR2 YFSETQ. The ends were cut back, 4 bases at V and 8 bases at J, with 16 bases in the middle. The CDR3 has 15 residues. The CDR3 DNA is TGCGCCAGCAGCGTTGACGGGAGCCTCTATTCACCCCTCCACTTT. This gives the protein CASSVDGSLYSPLHF.

The CDR3 is CASSFTGEPGETQYF. The CDR3 DNA reads as TGTGCCAGCAGCTTCACCGGGGAACCGGGGGAGACCCAGTACTTC. The gene calls are TRBV7-3 and TRBJ2-5; D is perhaps TRBD2 (5 bases). Germline V gene sequence: CDR1 SGHTA, CDR2 FQGTGA. There are 15 residues in the CDR3. Trimming pared 3 bases from V and 5 bases from J, leaving 16 bases between.

This clone was detected only a few times. The chain links TRBV2 to TRBJ2-3, with D possibly being TRBD1 (6 bases). The CDR3 totals 12 residues. Germline V CDR1 and CDR2: SNHLY, FYNNEI. Deletions cut 5 bases from V and 6 bases from J, with 9 bases between. The CDR3 DNA reads TGTGCCAGCAGTTCGACAGGTGATACGCAGTATTTT. Amino acids: CASSSTGDTQYF.

The V gene is TRBV11-2, the J gene TRBJ1-1; no clear D. The CDR3 runs to 13 residues. V was trimmed by 5 bases and J by 4 bases, leaving 11 bases between them. Germline CDR1 and CDR2: SGHAT and FQNNGV. The CDR3 DNA reads as TGTGCCAGCAGCAAGGACTTCTTCACTGAAGCTTTCTTT. Amino acid sequence: CASSKDFFTEAFF.

V is TRBV6-5 and J is TRBJ2-3; 9 positions agree with TRBD2. CDR3 length: 15 residues. The trim removed 6 bases at V and 8 bases at J, leaving 12 bases unmatched. CDR1 and CDR2 from the germline V gene are MNHEY and SVGAGI. CDR3 sequence: CASSRSGRPPGTQYF. In DNA, the CDR3 is TGTGCCAGCAGCCGGAGCGGGAGGCCCCCTGGTACGCAGTATTTT.

This chain joins TRBV5-1 and TRBJ2-7, with D possibly being TRBD1 (6 bases). Germline CDR1 is SGHRS and CDR2 is YFSETQ. V was cut by 0 bases and J by 2 bases, with 9 bases left in between. This CDR3 contains 14 residues. The DNA of the CDR3 is TGCGCCAGCAGCTTGGTGGCAGGGGCCTACGAGCAGTACTTC. This codes for CASSLVAGAYEQYF.

The chain combines TRBV7-8 with TRBJ2-3; TRBD2 matches at 10 bases. The V segment lost 5 bases and the J segment 2 bases; nucleotides outside the gene matches: 4. The CDR3 length is 15 residues. Germline CDR1 and CDR2: SGHVS and FQNEAQ. CDR3 bases: TGTGCCAGCAGCGGACTAGCGGAGGTCACAGATACGCAGTATTTT. As protein: CASSGLAEVTDTQYF.

V and J are TRBV5-6 and TRBJ2-3, with 12 positions matching TRBD2. CDR3 size: 17 residues. Unmatched junction bases numbered 3, after V lost 1 base and J lost 0 bases. CDR1 and CDR2 (germline): SGHDT, YYEEEE. This chain's CDR3 is CASSLLGTSGSTDTQYF. The CDR3 DNA reads TGTGCCAGCAGCTTGTTAGGGACTAGCGGGAGCACAGATACGCAGTATTTT.

The chain recombines TRBV6-5 with TRBJ2-3; no reliable D call. In germline, CDR1 is MNHEY, CDR2 SVGAGI. Trimming took off 6 bases at V and 4 bases at J, with 14 bases between the two ends. The CDR3 extends over 14 amino acids. The CDR3 DNA reads as TGTGCCAGCAGCCGATCTCTGGCCGCAGATACGCAGTATTTT. Its protein product is CASSRSLAADTQYF.

The chain uses TRBV27 and TRBJ1-5; the D gene is possibly TRBD1 (5 bases). This CDR3 region has 14 residues. The germline V gene encodes CDR1 MNHEY and CDR2 SMNVEV (reference sequence). V was pared by 3 bases and J by 6 bases, with 12 bases between. The CDR3 DNA reads TGTGCCAGCAGTTTCGCAGGGTTGTCTCAGCCCCAGCATTTT. As protein: CASSFAGLSQPQHF.

V gene TRBV7-2 combines with J gene TRBJ1-1; 8 bases map to TRBD1. The CDR3 sequence is 15 residues long. The V segment lost 3 bases and the J segment 4 bases; nucleotides outside the gene matches: 7. Germline values: CDR1 SGHTA, CDR2 FQGNSA. The CDR3 nucleotides read TGTGCCAGCAGCTTGGCAGGGGGCGTACCCACTGAAGCTTTCTTT. Translation gives CASSLAGGVPTEAFF.

The chain has TRBV30 and TRBJ2-6; 7 bases match TRBD2. The CDR3 sequence is 16 residues long. The V gene end was trimmed by 2 bases and the J gene end by 2 bases; junction bases not matched to a gene: 6. Per the germline V gene, CDR1 is GTSNPN and CDR2 is SVGIG (reference sequence). In DNA, the CDR3 is TGTGCCTGGAGTAACGCGGGAGTAACTGGGGCCAACGTCCTGACTTTC. This codes for CAWSNAGVTGANVLTF. Full variable domain (missing parts from reference TRBV30 and TRBJ2-6): SQTIHQWPATLVQPVGSPLSLECTVEGTSNPNLYWYRQAAGRGLQLLFYSVGIGQISSEVPQNLSASRPQDRQFILSSKKLLLSDSGFYLCAWSNAGVTGANVLTFGAGSRLTVL.

The chain recombines TRBV5-1 with TRBJ2-2; 12 bases map to TRBD2. CDR1 is SGHRS, CDR2 YFSETQ, per germline. Trimming cost V 4 bases and J 5 bases; bases outside gene matches: 3. This CDR3 region has 15 residues. CDR3 sequence (DNA): TGCGCCAGCAGCCGACTAGCGGGAGATACCGGGGAGCTGTTTTTT. This sequence encodes CASSRLAGDTGELFF.

V usage is TRBV11-2 and J usage is TRBJ1-1; 9 nucleotides agree with TRBD1. Germline trimming cut 5 bases from V and 1 base from J; bases unmatched to any gene: 5. The length of the CDR3 is 15 residues. The germline gives CDR1 SGHAT, CDR2 FQNNGV. The CDR3 DNA reads TGTGCCAGCAGCCTAAACAGGGGGCGGAACACTGAAGCTTTCTTT. It is translated as CASSLNRGRNTEAFF.

Here the CDR3 DNA reads TGTGCCAGCACAGCCGACAGCTCTGGGGCCAACGTCCTGACTTTC. This codes for CASTADSSGANVLTF. V is TRBV7-9 and J is TRBJ2-6; D may be TRBD1 (5 bases). Germline loops: CDR1 SEHNR, CDR2 FQNEAQ (reference sequence). Trimming shortened V by 7 bases and J by 0 bases, and 10 bases separated the two germline ends. The CDR3 contains 15 residues.

The rearrangement joins TRBV27 to TRBJ2-6; no firm D call. The CDR3 runs to 14 residues. CDR1 and CDR2 (germline): MNHEY, SMNVEV (reference sequence). The ends were cut back, 2 bases at V and 11 bases at J, with 13 bases in the middle. The CDR3 is CASSLVQNEDVLTF. CDR3 nucleotides: TGTGCCAGCAGTTTAGTACAAAACGAAGACGTCCTGACTTTC.

The V and J genes are TRBV7-8 and TRBJ2-7; 9 bases match TRBD2. This CDR3 comprises 17 residues. Germline-derived CDR1 and CDR2 are SGHVS and FQNEAQ. The V segment lost 7 bases and the J segment 5 bases; nucleotides outside the gene matches: 18. For the CDR3, the DNA is TGTGCCAGCACCCCCGGGGTGGCTAGCGGGGACGGGGACGAGCAGTACTTC. This translates into CASTPGVASGDGDEQYF. Combining the CDR3 with reference TRBV7-8 and TRBJ2-7 gives the whole variable domain GAGVSQSPRYKVAKRGQDVALRCDPISGHVSLFWYQQALGQGPEFLTYFQNEAQLDKSGLPSDRFFAERPEGSVSTLKIQRTQQEDSAVYLCASTPGVASGDGDEQYFGPGTRLTVT.

CDR3 sequence: CAISGTGEVRGYTF. Here the CDR3 DNA reads TGTGCCATCAGCGGGACAGGGGAAGTTCGTGGCTACACCTTC. The J gene is TRBJ1-2, the V gene TRBV10-3; TRBD1 matches 10 bases. This CDR3 is 14 amino acids long. Trimming cost V 6 bases and J 7 bases; bases outside gene matches: 8. Germline V CDR1 and CDR2: ENHRY, SYGVKD.

J is TRBJ2-5 and V is TRBV14, with TRBD2 as a possible D gene (6 bases). Trimming took off 3 bases at V and 4 bases at J, with 12 bases between the two ends. The CDR3 consists of 14 residues. The V gene's germline CDR1 is SGHDN and CDR2 FVKESK. CDR3: CASSHLTRGETQYF. CDR3 in DNA: TGTGCCAGCAGCCATCTCACGCGGGGAGAGACCCAGTACTTC. The full variable domain, completed using reference TRBV14 and TRBJ2-5, is EAGVTQFPSHSVIEKGQTVTLRCDPISGHDNLYWYRRVMGKEIKFLLHFVKESKQDESGMPNNRFLAERTGGTYSTLKVQPAELEDSGVYFCASSHLTRGETQYFGPGTRLLVL.

This chain joins TRBV29-1 and TRBJ1-2; possibly TRBD1 for D (6 bases). This CDR3 is built from 12 residues. V lost 5 bases, J lost 8 bases, and 15 bases lay in between. Germline V CDR1 and CDR2: SQVTM, ANQGSEA. The CDR3 here is CSVMGGAWGYTF. CDR3 DNA: TGCAGCGTTATGGGGGGGGCCTGGGGCTACACCTTC.

The chain combines TRBV7-9 with TRBJ2-2; 14 positions agree with TRBD2. This CDR3 spans 17 amino acids. After removal of 3 bases from V and 8 bases from J, the junction contained 8 bases not matched to a gene. Per germline, CDR1 SEHNR and CDR2 FQNEAQ (reference sequence). CDR3 bases: TGTGCCAGCAGCTTGACCCCGGGACTAGCGGGAGCAGGGGAGCTGTTTTTT. Encoded protein: CASSLTPGLAGAGELFF.